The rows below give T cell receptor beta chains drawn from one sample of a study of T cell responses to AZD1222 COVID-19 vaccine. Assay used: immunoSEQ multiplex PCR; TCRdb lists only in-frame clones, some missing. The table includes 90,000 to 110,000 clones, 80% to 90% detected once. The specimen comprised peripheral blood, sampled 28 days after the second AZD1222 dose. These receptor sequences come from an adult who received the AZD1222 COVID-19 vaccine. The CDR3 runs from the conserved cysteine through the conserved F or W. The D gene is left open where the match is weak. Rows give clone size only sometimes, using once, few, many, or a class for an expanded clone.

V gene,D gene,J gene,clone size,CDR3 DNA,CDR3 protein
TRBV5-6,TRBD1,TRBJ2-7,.,TGTGCCAGCAGCTTAGGACAGGGGGCGAAGTACGAGCAGTACTTC,CASSLGQGAKYEQYF
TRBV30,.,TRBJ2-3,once,TGTGCCTGGAACTTGGGGCGAGCGCAGTATTTT,CAWNLGRAQYF
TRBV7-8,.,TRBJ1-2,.,TGTGCCAGCAGCTTAGACAGGCCCTTCTATGGCTACACCTTC,CASSLDRPFYGYTF
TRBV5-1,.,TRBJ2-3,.,TGCGCCAGCAGCTTGGCCCGGGGCAGCACAGATACGCAGTATTTT,CASSLARGSTDTQYF
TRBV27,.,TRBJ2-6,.,TGTGCCAGCAAGACCCCCGGCTCTGGGGCCAACGTCCTGACTTTC,CASKTPGSGANVLTF
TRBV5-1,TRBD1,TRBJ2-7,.,TGCGCCAGCAGTCCCGCCGGGACAGGCTACGAGCAGTACTTC,CASSPAGTGYEQYF
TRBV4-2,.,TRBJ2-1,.,TGTGCCAGCAGCCAAGTCAGGGATGAGCAGTTCTTC,CASSQVRDEQFF
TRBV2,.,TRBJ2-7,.,TGTGCCAGCTGGGAAGGGGGAGAGGAGTACTTC,CASWEGGEEYF
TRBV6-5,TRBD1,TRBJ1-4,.,TGTGCCAGCAGATCCGGGACAGGGAACGAAAAACTGTTTTTT,CASRSGTGNEKLFF
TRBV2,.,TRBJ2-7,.,TGTGCCAGCAGTGATAAGCTGCTCGTTTCCTACGAGCAGTACTTC,CASSDKLLVSYEQYF
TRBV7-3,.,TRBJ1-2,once,TGTGCCAGCAGCTCCTTGCTTGGGCGTTCCCCCGCGGCCTATGGCTACACCTTC,CASSSLLGRSPAAYGYTF
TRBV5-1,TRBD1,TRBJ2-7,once,TGCGCCAGCAGCTTAGCCGGGACAGCGGTGGGGGAGCAGTACTTC,CASSLAGTAVGEQYF
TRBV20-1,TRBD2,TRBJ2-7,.,TGCAGTGCTAGTGCTGGGACTAGCGTATACTACGAGCAGTACTTC,CSASAGTSVYYEQYF
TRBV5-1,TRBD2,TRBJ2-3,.,TGCGCCAGCAGCTTTGAAGGGGGCTGGACTAGCGGAGATACGCAGTATTTT,CASSFEGGWTSGDTQYF
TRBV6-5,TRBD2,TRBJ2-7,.,TGTGCCAGCAGGCTGACTAGCGGACTAAGACACGAGCAGTACTTC,CASRLTSGLRHEQYF
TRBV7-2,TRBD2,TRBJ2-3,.,TGTGCCAGCAGAATCTCCTCAAGCGGGAGAGGGACAGATACGCAGTATTTT,CASRISSSGRGTDTQYF
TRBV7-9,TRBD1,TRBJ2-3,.,TGTGCCAGCAGCCGGGACAGGGGGTGGAGTACAGATACGCAGTATTTT,CASSRDRGWSTDTQYF
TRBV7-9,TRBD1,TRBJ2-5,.,TGTGCCAGCAGCTTAGGGACAGGGGTTGAGACCCAGTACTTC,CASSLGTGVETQYF
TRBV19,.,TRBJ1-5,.,TGTGCCAGTAGTATCGGCGTGGGGGTGAATCAGCCCCAGCATTTT,CASSIGVGVNQPQHF
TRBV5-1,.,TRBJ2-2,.,TGCGCCAGCAGCTTGGCGGCAGTGAACACCGGGGAGCTGTTTTTT,CASSLAAVNTGELFF
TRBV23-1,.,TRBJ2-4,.,TGCGCCAGCAGTCCTCGCCAGTTGGGGATAGCCAAAAACATTCAGTACTTC,CASSPRQLGIAKNIQYF
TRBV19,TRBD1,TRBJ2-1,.,TGTGCCAGTAGTATGGGACAGGGATACAATGAGCAGTTCTTC,CASSMGQGYNEQFF